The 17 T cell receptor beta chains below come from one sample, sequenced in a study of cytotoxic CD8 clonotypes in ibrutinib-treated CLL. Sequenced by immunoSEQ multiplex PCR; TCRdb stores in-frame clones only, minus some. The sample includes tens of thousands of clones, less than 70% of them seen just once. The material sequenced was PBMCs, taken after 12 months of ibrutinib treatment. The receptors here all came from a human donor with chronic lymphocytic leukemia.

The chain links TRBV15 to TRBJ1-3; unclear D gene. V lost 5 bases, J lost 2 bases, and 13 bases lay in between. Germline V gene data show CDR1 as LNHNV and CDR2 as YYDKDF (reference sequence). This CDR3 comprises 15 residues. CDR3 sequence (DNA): TGTGCCACCAGCGCCTTACGGGGAGCTGGAAACACCATATATTTT. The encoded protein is CATSALRGAGNTIYF.

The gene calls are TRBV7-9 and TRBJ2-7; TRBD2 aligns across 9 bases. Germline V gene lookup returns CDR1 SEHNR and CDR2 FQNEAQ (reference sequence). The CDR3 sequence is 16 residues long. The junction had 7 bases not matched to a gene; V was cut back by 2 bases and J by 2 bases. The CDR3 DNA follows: TGTGCCAGCAGCTTAACCTTGACTAGCGGTGCCTACGAGCAGTACTTC. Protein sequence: CASSLTLTSGAYEQYF.

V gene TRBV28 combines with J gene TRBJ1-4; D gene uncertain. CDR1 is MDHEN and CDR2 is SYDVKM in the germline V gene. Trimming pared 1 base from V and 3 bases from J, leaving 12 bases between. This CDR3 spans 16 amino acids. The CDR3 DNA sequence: TGTGCCAGCAGTTTATCGACGGACCCCTCTAATGAAAAACTGTTTTTT. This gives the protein CASSLSTDPSNEKLFF.

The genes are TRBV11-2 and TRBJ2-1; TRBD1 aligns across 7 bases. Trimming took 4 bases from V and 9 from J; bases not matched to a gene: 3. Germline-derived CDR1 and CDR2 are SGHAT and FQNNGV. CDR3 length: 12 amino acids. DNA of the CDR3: TGTGCCAGCAGCTCTTCAGGGGGTGAGCAGTTCTTC. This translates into CASSSSGGEQFF.

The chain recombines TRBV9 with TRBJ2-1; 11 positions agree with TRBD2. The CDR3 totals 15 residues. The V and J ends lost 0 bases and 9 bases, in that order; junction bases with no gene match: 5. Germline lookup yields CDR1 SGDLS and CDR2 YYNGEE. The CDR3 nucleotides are TGTGCCAGCAGCGTAGTAGCGGGGGGGCCGAGTGAGCAGTTCTTC. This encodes CASSVVAGGPSEQFF.

The chain's CDR3 is CASRTTGGVLETQYF. In DNA form, the CDR3 reads TGTGCCAGCAGGACGACAGGGGGCGTGTTGGAGACCCAGTACTTC. This sequence joins TRBV6-6 and TRBJ2-5, with 10 bases identical to TRBD1. After removal of 6 bases from V and 5 bases from J, the junction contained 9 bases not matched to a gene. This CDR3 has 15 residues. Germline CDR1 MNHNY, CDR2 SVGAGI (reference sequence).

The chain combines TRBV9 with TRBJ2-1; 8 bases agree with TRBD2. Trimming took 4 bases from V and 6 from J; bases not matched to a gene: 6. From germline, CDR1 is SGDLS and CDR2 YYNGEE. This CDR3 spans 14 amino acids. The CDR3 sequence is CASSSGLDRNEQFF. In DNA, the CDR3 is TGTGCCAGCAGCTCGGGACTAGATCGCAATGAGCAGTTCTTC.

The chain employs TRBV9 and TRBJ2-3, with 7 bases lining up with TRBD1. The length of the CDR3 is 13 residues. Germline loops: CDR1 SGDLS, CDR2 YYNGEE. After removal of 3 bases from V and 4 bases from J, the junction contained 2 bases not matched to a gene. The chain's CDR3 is CASSGDSPDTQYF. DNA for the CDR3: TGTGCCAGCAGCGGGGACAGTCCAGATACGCAGTATTTT.

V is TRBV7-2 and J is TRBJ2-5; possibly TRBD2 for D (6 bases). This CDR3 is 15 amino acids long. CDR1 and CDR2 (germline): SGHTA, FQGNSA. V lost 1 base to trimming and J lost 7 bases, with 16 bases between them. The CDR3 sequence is CASSLEGDGSGTQYF. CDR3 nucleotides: TGTGCCAGCAGCTTAGAAGGGGACGGGAGCGGGACCCAGTACTTC.

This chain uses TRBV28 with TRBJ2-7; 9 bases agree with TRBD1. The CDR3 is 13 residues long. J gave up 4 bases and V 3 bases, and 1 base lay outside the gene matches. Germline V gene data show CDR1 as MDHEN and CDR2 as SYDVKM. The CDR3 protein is CASSFGQGYEQYF. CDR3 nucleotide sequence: TGTGCCAGCAGTTTTGGACAGGGGTACGAGCAGTACTTC.

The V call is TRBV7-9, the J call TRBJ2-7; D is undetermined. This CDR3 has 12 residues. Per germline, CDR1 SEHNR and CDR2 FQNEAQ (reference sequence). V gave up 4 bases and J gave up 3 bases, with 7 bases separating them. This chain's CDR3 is CASSSISYEQYF. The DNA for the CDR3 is TGTGCCAGCAGCTCAATTAGCTACGAGCAGTACTTC.

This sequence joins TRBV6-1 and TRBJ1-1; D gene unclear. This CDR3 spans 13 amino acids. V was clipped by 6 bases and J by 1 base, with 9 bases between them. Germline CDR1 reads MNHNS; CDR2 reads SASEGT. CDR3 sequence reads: CASSSTENTEAFF. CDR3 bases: TGTGCCAGCAGCTCTACAGAGAACACTGAAGCTTTCTTT.

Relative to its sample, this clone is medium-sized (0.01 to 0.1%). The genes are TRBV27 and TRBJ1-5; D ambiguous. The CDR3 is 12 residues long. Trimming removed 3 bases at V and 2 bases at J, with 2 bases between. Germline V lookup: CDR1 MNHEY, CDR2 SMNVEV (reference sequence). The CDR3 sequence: CASSLGNQPQHF. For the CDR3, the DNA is TGTGCCAGCAGTTTGGGCAATCAGCCCCAGCATTTT.

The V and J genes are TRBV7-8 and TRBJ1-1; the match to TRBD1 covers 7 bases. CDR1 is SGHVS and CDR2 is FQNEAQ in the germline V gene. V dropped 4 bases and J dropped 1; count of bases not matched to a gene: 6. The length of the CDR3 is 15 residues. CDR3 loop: CASSYRGQQNTEAFF. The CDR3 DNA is TGTGCCAGCAGCTACCGGGGACAGCAGAACACTGAAGCTTTCTTT.

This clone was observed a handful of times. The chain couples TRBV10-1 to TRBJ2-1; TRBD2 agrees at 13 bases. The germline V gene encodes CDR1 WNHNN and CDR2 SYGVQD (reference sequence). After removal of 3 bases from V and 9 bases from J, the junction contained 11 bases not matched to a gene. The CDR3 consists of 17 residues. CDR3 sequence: CASSDLPTTSGGREQFF. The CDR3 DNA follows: TGCGCCAGCAGTGATCTTCCTACGACTAGCGGGGGGCGTGAGCAGTTCTTC.

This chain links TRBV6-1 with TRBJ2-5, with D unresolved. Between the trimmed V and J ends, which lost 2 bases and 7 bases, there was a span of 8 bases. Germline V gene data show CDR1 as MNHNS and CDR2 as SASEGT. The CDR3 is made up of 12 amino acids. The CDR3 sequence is CASSESRGTQYF. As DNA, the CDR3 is TGTGCCAGCAGTGAATCTAGAGGGACCCAGTACTTC.

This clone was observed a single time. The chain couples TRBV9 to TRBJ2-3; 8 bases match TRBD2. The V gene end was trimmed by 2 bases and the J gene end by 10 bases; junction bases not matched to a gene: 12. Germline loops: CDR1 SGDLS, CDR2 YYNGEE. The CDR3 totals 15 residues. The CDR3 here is CASSVGSGGLFPQYF. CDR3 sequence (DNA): TGTGCCAGCAGCGTTGGAAGCGGGGGCCTCTTCCCGCAGTATTTT. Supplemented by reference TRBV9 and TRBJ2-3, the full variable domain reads DSGVTQTPKHLITATGQRVTLRCSPRSGDLSVYWYQQSLDQGLQFLIQYYNGEERAKGNILERFSAQQFPDLHSELNLSSLELGDSALYFCASSVGSGGLFPQYFGPGTRLTVL.